The entry that follows covers one TCR beta chain sequence. The sample originates from a study of blood T cell repertoires in COVID-19. The overall study: T cells, B-cell-depleted T cells, or PBMCs provided the cDNA or gDNA that served as material.

Measured with immunoSEQ multiplex PCR; TCRdb has only the in-frame clones, and not every one. The table shows tens of thousands of clones, with roughly 88% occurring only once. The V end lost 8 bases, the J end lost 2 bases, and 13 bases lay between the germline ends. The CDR3 covers 15 residues. CDR1 and CDR2 from the germline V gene are SNHLY and FYNNEI. This TCR was sampled from a man between 60 and 75 years old with acute or convalescent COVID-19. The gene calls are TRBV2 and TRBJ2-6; TRBD1 is a possible D gene (6 bases). The sample consisted of peripheral blood. DNA of the CDR3: TGTGCCAGCTCCTTGACAGGCACTGGGGCCAACGTCCTGACTTTC. This encodes CASSLTGTGANVLTF.